The clone carrying this T cell receptor (beta chain) has a single count. The antigen is undetermined. The data derive from a study of radiotherapy plus CTLA-4 blockade in lung cancer. Study context: The study recorded objective responses in about 20% of patients and disease control in 31%.

Each patient with chemo-refractory metastatic non-small-cell lung cancer was treated with focal radiation plus CTLA-4 blockade using ipilimumab. This CDR3 is built from 15 residues. Germline-derived CDR1 and CDR2 are MNHNS and SASEGT. With 6 bases clipped from V and 6 bases from J, the junction kept 11 bases outside the gene matches. TCRdb keeps only in-frame clones here, not all; method: immunoSEQ multiplex PCR. Of some 100,000 clones listed, roughly 80% were seen once; the top ten hold 4.5% to 6.5%. Study results and caveats: Blood TCR clones of tumor origin expanded after radiotherapy plus ipilimumab.

Sequences were derived from peripheral blood, sampled from a patient treated with radiotherapy plus ipilimumab. The V call is TRBV6-1, the J call TRBJ2-1; TRBD2 matches at 7 bases. The receptor's source is a human donor with non-small cell lung cancer who had a partial response to radiotherapy plus ipilimumab. CDR3 loop: CASSTDLGGGNEQFF. DNA for the CDR3: TGTGCCAGCAGCACGGACTTGGGGGGGGGCAATGAGCAGTTCTTC.